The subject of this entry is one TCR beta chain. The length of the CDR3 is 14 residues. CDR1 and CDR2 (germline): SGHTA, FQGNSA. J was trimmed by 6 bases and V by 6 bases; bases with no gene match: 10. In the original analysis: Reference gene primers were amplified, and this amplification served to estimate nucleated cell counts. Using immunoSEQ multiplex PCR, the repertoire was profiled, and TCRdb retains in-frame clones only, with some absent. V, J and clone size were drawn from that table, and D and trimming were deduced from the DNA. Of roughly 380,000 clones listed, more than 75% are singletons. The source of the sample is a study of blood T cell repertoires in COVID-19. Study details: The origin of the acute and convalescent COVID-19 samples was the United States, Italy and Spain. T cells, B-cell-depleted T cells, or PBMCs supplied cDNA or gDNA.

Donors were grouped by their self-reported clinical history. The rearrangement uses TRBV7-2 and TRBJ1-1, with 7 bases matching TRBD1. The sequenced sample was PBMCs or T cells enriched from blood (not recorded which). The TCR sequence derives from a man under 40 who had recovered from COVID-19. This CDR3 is CASSAQGGTSEAFF. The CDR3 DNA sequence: TGTGCCAGCAGTGCTCAGGGGGGCACGTCTGAAGCTTTCTTT.